This TCR beta chain was documented in a study of identical twins. TCRdb reprocessed the 5' RACE reads with MiXCR, giving one entry per CDR3 protein. The sample lists 1.5 million or so distinct CDR3 sequences, roughly a third occurring once. The CDR3 has 16 amino acids. Germline V CDR1 and CDR2: DFQATT, SNEGSKA (reference sequence). After removal of 0 bases from V and 3 bases from J, the junction contained 5 bases not matched to a gene. Study-wide points: Among monozygotic twins, out-of-frame TCR alpha sharing exceeded what models predicted.

On this clonotype itself: As yet, its antigen is unknown.

Sequenced material: cord blood. This sequence joins TRBV20-1 and TRBJ2-1, with 10 bases matching TRBD2. The TCR originated in a newborn girl in good health. For the CDR3, the DNA is TGCAGTGCTAGAGAGTGGACTAGCGGCTACTACAATGAGCAGTTCTTC. Residues: CSAREWTSGYYNEQFF.